This T cell receptor beta chain derives from a study of blood T cell repertoires in COVID-19. Study as a whole: Samples taken during acute and convalescent COVID-19 were collected in the United States, Italy and Spain. T cells, B-cell-depleted T cells, or PBMCs provided the cDNA or gDNA that served as material.

V shed 0 bases and J shed 4 bases, with 11 bases lying between them. Germline CDR1 reads SGHRS; CDR2 reads YFSETQ. The CDR3 is made up of 14 amino acids. The protocol was immunoSEQ multiplex PCR, while the TCRdb copy is restricted to in-frame clones and leaves out a portion. This table has about 170,000 clones, roughly nine tenths appearing once. Sequencing was done on a sample of peripheral blood. The J gene is TRBJ2-7, the V gene TRBV5-1, with D unclear. This TCR was sampled from a woman aged 80 or over in a cohort sampled during active or convalescent COVID-19. CDR3 region: CASSLDVSFYEQYF. CDR3 DNA sequence: TGCGCCAGCAGCTTGGATGTCAGTTTTTACGAGCAGTACTTC.